The 23 T cell receptor beta chains reported below all come from one sample, sequenced in a study of T-cell memory formation after mild COVID-19. A single record per CDR3 protein comes from TCRdb applying MiXCR to the 5' RACE reads. The data show around 450,000 distinct CDR3 sequences, approximately 24% seen once. Sequencing input: PBMCs or a T cell subset sorted from them (not recorded which). The receptors were sampled from an adult woman who had mild COVID-19 (a few samples of this study predate the infection). Cell type and time point are not known.

This clonotype has just one count. The rearrangement links TRBV5-5 to TRBJ1-5; D call uncertain. Trimming removed 2 bases from V and 6 bases from J, with 12 bases in between. The CDR3 covers 14 residues. The germline gives CDR1 SGHKS, CDR2 YYEKEE (reference sequence). CDR3 coding DNA: TGTGCCAGCAGCTTATCAGGTGCGCCTCAGCCCCAGCATTTT. Its translation: CASSLSGAPQPQHF.

The chain employs TRBV12-3 or TRBV12-4 and TRBJ1-6; D possibly corresponds to TRBD1 (5 bases). The length of the CDR3 is 17 residues. V lost 4 bases and J lost 9, with 22 bases in between. CDR3 region: CASSSDPGRRPSSPLHF. CDR3 nucleotide sequence: TGTGCCAGCAGTTCGGACCCGGGACGCCGCCCGAGTTCACCCCTCCACTTT.

The chain uses TRBV12-3 or TRBV12-4 and TRBJ2-7; 10 bases align to TRBD2. Trimming cost V 4 bases and J 3 bases; bases outside gene matches: 12. This CDR3 is built from 17 residues. The chain's CDR3 is CASSSSQAGGPVYEQYF. The DNA of the CDR3 is TGTGCCAGCAGTTCCTCACAAGCGGGGGGGCCGGTCTACGAGCAGTACTTC.

This clonotype was detected a few times. The rearrangement uses TRBV2 and TRBJ1-2; D not certain. The length of the CDR3 is 12 residues. V was cut by 7 bases and J by 8 bases, with 14 bases left in between. Germline CDR1 is SNHLY and CDR2 is FYNNEI. The CDR3, as DNA: TGTGCCAGCAATCTGGTCGAATCGGGCTACACCTTC. This translates into CASNLVESGYTF.

V usage is TRBV5-1 and J usage is TRBJ2-2; 9 bases agree with TRBD1. The length of the CDR3 is 15 residues. CDR1 is SGHRS, CDR2 YFSETQ, per germline. V shed 4 bases and J 3 bases; nucleotides not matched to a gene: 4. CDR3 DNA: TGCGCCAGCAGCGTTACAGGGGGCGACACCGGGGAGCTGTTTTTT. Translated: CASSVTGGDTGELFF.

This clonotype was counted a few times. This chain links TRBV5-1 with TRBJ1-2, with D hard to call. Trimming shortened V by 4 bases and J by 2 bases, and 12 bases separated the two germline ends. Per the germline V gene, CDR1 is SGHRS and CDR2 is YFSETQ. CDR3 length: 14 residues. CDR3 DNA sequence: TGCGCCAGCAGCCCCGGATTAATCAACTATGGCTACACCTTC. It encodes CASSPGLINYGYTF.

The rearrangement joins TRBV6-5 to TRBJ1-1; D might be TRBD1 (6 bases). Germline-derived CDR1 and CDR2 are MNHEY and SVGAGI. V shed 7 bases and J shed 8 bases, with 17 bases lying between them. The CDR3 length is 13 residues. Written as DNA, the CDR3 is TGTGCCAGCACCAACGGTCAGGGGTCCGAAGCTTTCTTT. Translating gives CASTNGQGSEAFF.

In this sample, this clonotype turned up a few times. V and J are TRBV5-1 and TRBJ2-7, with 9 bases matching TRBD1. Germline assignment: CDR1 SGHRS and CDR2 YFSETQ. V was pared by 5 bases and J by 0 bases, with 6 bases of the junction left unmatched. The CDR3 spans 15 residues. The CDR3 spells CASRFLDRGSYEQYF. The CDR3 coding sequence is TGCGCCAGCAGATTTCTGGACAGGGGCTCCTACGAGCAGTACTTC.

This chain joins TRBV6-5 and TRBJ1-2; 7 bases map to TRBD1. Germline loops: CDR1 MNHEY, CDR2 SVGAGI. The V segment lost 0 bases and the J segment 1 base; nucleotides outside the gene matches: 11. The CDR3 totals 18 residues. CDR3 residues: CASSYSPSPTGHNYGYTF. DNA for the CDR3: TGTGCCAGCAGTTACTCACCCTCTCCGACAGGGCATAACTATGGCTACACCTTC.

The CDR3 protein is CASSLSGVVGTEAFF. The CDR3 DNA follows: TGTGCCAGCAGTTTATCTGGGGTTGTCGGCACTGAAGCTTTCTTT. The rearrangement joins TRBV27 to TRBJ1-1, with D unclear. Germline V lookup: CDR1 MNHEY, CDR2 SMNVEV (reference sequence). Trimming removed 0 bases at V and 4 bases at J, with 12 bases between. CDR3 length equals 15 residues.

The chain recombines TRBV10-3 with TRBJ1-2; D uncertain. Trimming pared 2 bases from V and 6 bases from J, leaving 7 bases between. CDR1 is ENHRY, CDR2 SYGVKD, per germline. The CDR3 is made up of 12 amino acids. As DNA, the CDR3 is TGTGCCATCAGTGAGAGGGCGCATGGCTACACCTTC. Amino acid sequence: CAISERAHGYTF.

There are a few counts of this clonotype. The chain employs TRBV30 and TRBJ2-7, with 10 bases lining up with TRBD1. With V trimmed by 2 bases and J by 4 bases, 8 bases remained unmatched. Germline V CDR1 and CDR2: GTSNPN, SVGIG (reference sequence). The CDR3 loop spans 15 amino acids. CDR3 nucleotide sequence: TGTGCCTGGAGTCGGACAGGGGGAAGGATTTACGAGCAGTACTTC. Translation: CAWSRTGGRIYEQYF.

This clonotype was recorded many times. The chain combines TRBV4-3 with TRBJ2-1, with 8 bases aligning to TRBD2. The CDR3 has 15 amino acids. V lost 0 bases, J lost 4 bases, and 2 bases stayed unmatched. Looked up from germline, CDR1 is LGHNA and CDR2 is YSLEER. The CDR3 bases are TGCGCCAGCAGCCAAGAGCGGGAGGTATACAATGAGCAGTTCTTC. Translating gives CASSQEREVYNEQFF.

This clonotype was seen only once. The V and J genes are TRBV27 and TRBJ1-2; D gene unclear. CDR3 length equals 11 residues. V lost 5 bases and J 6 bases, leaving 7 bases between the germline ends. CDR1 is MNHEY, CDR2 SMNVEV, per germline (reference sequence). The chain's CDR3 is CASSPPDGYTF. In nucleotides, the CDR3 is TGTGCCAGCAGTCCGCCGGATGGCTACACCTTC.

The chain recombines TRBV27 with TRBJ1-2; TRBD1 is a possible D gene (5 bases). CDR1 is MNHEY and CDR2 is SMNVEV in the germline V gene (reference sequence). Trimming pared 5 bases from V and 6 bases from J, leaving 16 bases between. This CDR3 has 14 amino acids. DNA of the CDR3: TGTGCCAGCAGTCCCACCTCGGGACGGGATGGCTACACCTTC. It is translated as CASSPTSGRDGYTF.

As concerns this clonotype: This may stem from a read error, because a much larger clone lies one nucleotide away. The V gene is TRBV5-4, the J gene TRBJ2-1, with a tentative D call TRBD2 (5 bases). Trimming shortened V by 0 bases and J by 2 bases, and 6 bases separated the two germline ends. The CDR3 length is 14 residues. Germline V gene data show CDR1 as SGHNT and CDR2 as YYREEE (reference sequence). The chain's CDR3 is CASSLELAYNEQFF. The CDR3 bases are TGTGCCAGCAGCTTGGAACTAGCCTACAATGAGCAGTTCTTC.

On this clonotype itself: Given the absence of the conserved phenylalanine or tryptophan at the CDR3 end, a read error is likely. Because the CDR3's place on the DNA is in doubt, the DNA is left out and the CDR3 is given as listed by TCRdb. CDR3 region: CASSKAPG. V usage is TRBV21-1 and J usage is TRBJ1-6. TRBV21-1 is a pseudogene. The CDR3 spans 8 residues, counting both ends.

This clonotype was seen a handful of times. V and J are TRBV29-1 and TRBJ1-2; D is uncertain. CDR1 and CDR2 from the germline V gene are SQVTM and ANQGSEA. V gave up 3 bases and J gave up 5 bases, with 10 bases separating them. This CDR3 is built from 12 residues. The CDR3 is CSVDRPGYGYTF. In DNA form, the CDR3 reads TGCAGCGTTGACCGACCGGGGTATGGCTACACCTTC.

This clonotype was seen a handful of times. This rearrangement joins TRBV9 to TRBJ2-7; a possible D gene is TRBD1 (5 bases). The germline V and J ends were trimmed by 0 bases and 2 bases, with 15 bases remaining between them. The CDR3 runs 16 residues. CDR1 is SGDLS, CDR2 YYNGEE, per germline. The CDR3 region is CASSVGGSGATYEQYF. In nucleotides, the CDR3 is TGTGCCAGCAGCGTAGGAGGTTCTGGGGCCACCTACGAGCAGTACTTC.

As DNA, the CDR3 is TGCAGCGTTGAAAGGGCCAGGGGATTGTCCTACAATGAGCAGTTCTTC. Protein product: CSVERARGLSYNEQFF. The chain recombines TRBV29-1 with TRBJ2-1; TRBD1 might be the D (6 bases). From germline, CDR1 is SQVTM and CDR2 ANQGSEA. The ends were cut back, 2 bases at V and 1 base at J, with 15 bases in the middle. The CDR3 has 16 amino acids.

The J gene is TRBJ2-1, the V gene TRBV4-2, with TRBD2 as a possible D gene (5 bases). Looked up from germline, CDR1 is LGHNA and CDR2 is YNFKEQ. This CDR3 comprises 14 residues. The V and J ends lost 3 bases and 0 bases respectively, with 6 bases between them. The CDR3 here is CASSHGDSYNEQFF. DNA for the CDR3: TGTGCCAGCAGCCACGGGGACTCCTACAATGAGCAGTTCTTC.

This clonotype came up a few times. The genes are TRBV7-2 and TRBJ1-1, with 7 positions matching TRBD1. CDR1 and CDR2 (germline): SGHTA, FQGNSA. The trim removed 1 base at V and 1 base at J, leaving 3 bases unmatched. The CDR3 totals 15 residues. CDR3 DNA sequence: TGTGCCAGCAGCTTAGGGGGACAGAGGAACACTGAAGCTTTCTTT. This encodes CASSLGGQRNTEAFF.

This clonotype was counted many times. V usage is TRBV25-1 and J usage is TRBJ2-1; 8 nucleotides match TRBD2. The germline V gene encodes CDR1 MGHDK and CDR2 SYGVNS. The V gene end was trimmed by 1 base and the J gene end by 6 bases; junction bases not matched to a gene: 5. The length of the CDR3 is 15 residues. DNA for the CDR3: TGTGCCAGCAGTGAATCGGGAGGGCCTCGCAATGAGCAGTTCTTC. As protein: CASSESGGPRNEQFF.